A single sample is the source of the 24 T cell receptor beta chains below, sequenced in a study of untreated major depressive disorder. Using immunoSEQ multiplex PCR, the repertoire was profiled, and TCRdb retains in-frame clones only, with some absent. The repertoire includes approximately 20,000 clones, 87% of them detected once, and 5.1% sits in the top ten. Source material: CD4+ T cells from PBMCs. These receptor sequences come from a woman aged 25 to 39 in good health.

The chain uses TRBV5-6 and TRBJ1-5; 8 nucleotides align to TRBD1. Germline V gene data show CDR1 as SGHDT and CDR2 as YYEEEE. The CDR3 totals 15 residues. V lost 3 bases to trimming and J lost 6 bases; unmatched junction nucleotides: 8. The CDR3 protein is CASSWGTGSGQPQHF. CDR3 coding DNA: TGTGCCAGCAGCTGGGGGACAGGCTCGGGTCAGCCCCAGCATTTT.

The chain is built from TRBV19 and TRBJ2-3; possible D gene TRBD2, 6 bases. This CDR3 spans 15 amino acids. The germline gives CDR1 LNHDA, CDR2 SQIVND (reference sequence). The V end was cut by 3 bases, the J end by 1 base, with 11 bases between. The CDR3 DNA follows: TGTGCCAGTAGTATGCGCGGGACGGGCACAGATACGCAGTATTTT. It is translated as CASSMRGTGTDTQYF.

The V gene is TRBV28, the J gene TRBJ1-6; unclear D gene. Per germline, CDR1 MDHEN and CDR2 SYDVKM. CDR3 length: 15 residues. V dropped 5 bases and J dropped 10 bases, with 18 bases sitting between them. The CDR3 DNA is TGTGCCAGCAGTCTAAGGACCAGAGGAGGCTCACCCCTCCACTTT. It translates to CASSLRTRGGSPLHF.

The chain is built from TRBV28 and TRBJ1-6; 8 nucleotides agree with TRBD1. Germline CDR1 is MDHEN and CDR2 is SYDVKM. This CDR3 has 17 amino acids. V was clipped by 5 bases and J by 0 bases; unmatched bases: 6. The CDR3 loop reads CASSAHRGGSYNSPLHF. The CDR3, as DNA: TGTGCCAGCAGTGCTCACAGGGGGGGCTCCTATAATTCACCCCTCCACTTT.

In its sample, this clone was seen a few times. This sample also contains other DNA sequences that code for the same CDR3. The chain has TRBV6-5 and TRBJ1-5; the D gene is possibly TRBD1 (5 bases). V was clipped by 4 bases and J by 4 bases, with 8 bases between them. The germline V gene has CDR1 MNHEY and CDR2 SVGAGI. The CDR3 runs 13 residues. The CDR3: CASSWGGNQPQHF. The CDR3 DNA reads TGTGCCAGCAGTTGGGGGGGTAATCAGCCCCAGCATTTT.

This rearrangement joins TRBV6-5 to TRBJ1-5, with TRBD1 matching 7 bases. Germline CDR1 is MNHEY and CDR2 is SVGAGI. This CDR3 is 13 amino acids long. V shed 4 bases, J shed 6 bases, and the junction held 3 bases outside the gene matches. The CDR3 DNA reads TGTGCCAGCAGTTCAGACAGGGTTCAGCCCCAGCATTTT. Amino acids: CASSSDRVQPQHF.

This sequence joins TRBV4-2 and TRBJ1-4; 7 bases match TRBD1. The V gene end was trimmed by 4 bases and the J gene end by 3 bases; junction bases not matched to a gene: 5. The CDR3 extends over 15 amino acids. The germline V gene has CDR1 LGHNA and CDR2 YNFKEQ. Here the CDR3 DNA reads TGTGCCAGCAGCCTGGACGGGACAGCTAATGAAAAACTGTTTTTT. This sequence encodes CASSLDGTANEKLFF.

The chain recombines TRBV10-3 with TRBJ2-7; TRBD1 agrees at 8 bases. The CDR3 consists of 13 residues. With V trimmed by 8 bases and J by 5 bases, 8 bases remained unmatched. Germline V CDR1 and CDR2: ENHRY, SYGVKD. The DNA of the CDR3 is TGTGCCATCGCACCGGACAGGGACCACGAGCAGTACTTC. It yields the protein CAIAPDRDHEQYF.

The CDR3 sequence is CASSHQGRSPLHF. In nucleotides, the CDR3 is TGTGCCAGCAGTCACCAGGGACGTTCACCCCTCCACTTT. The chain is built from TRBV6-1 and TRBJ1-6; weak D call: TRBD1 (5 bases). Looked up from germline, CDR1 is MNHNS and CDR2 is SASEGT. V was clipped by 5 bases and J by 9 bases, with 11 bases between them. This CDR3 region has 13 residues.

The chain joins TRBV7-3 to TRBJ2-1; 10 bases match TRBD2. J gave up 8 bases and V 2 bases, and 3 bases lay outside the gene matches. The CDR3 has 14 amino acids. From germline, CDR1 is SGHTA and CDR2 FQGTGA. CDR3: CASSLLAGGDEQFF. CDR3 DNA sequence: TGTGCCAGCAGCTTATTAGCGGGGGGCGATGAGCAGTTCTTC.

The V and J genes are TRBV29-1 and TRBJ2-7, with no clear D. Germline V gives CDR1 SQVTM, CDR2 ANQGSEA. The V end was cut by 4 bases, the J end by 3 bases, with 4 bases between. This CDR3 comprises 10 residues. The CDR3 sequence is CSVADYEQYF. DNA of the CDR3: TGCAGCGTTGCTGACTACGAGCAGTACTTC.

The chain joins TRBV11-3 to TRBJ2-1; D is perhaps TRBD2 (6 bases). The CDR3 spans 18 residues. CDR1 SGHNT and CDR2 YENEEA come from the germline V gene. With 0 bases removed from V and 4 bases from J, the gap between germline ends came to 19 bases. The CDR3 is CASSLDQGGSSRYNEQFF. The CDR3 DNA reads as TGTGCCAGCAGCTTAGATCAGGGAGGCAGCTCCCGGTACAATGAGCAGTTCTTC.

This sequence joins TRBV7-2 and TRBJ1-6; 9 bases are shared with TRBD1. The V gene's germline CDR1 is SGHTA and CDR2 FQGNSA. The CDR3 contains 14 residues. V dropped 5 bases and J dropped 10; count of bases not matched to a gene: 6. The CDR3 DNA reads TGTGCCAGCAGCCCAAAGACAGGGGGATCACCCCTCCACTTT. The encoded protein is CASSPKTGGSPLHF. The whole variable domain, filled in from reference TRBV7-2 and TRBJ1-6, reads GAGVSQSPSNKVTEKGKDVELRCDPISGHTALYWYRQSLGQGLEFLIYFQGNSAPDKSGLPSDRFSAERTGGSVSTLTIQRTQQEDSAVYLCASSPKTGGSPLHFGNGTRLTVT.

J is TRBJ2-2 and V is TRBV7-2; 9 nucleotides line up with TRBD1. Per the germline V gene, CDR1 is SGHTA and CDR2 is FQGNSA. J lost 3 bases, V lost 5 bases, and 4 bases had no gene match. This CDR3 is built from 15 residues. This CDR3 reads CASSRRDRDTGELFF. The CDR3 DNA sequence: TGTGCCAGCAGCCGCCGGGACAGGGACACCGGGGAGCTGTTTTTT.

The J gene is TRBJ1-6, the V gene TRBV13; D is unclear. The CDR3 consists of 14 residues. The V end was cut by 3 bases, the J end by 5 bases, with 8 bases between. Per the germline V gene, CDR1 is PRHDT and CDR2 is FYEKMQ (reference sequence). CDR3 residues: CASSLGSNNSPLHF. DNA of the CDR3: TGTGCCAGCAGCTTGGGCAGCAATAATTCACCCCTCCACTTT.

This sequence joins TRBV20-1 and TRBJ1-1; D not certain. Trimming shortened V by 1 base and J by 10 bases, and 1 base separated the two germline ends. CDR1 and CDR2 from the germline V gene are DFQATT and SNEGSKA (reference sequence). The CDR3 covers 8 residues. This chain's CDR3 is CSARVAFF. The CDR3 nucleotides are TGCAGTGCTAGAGTAGCTTTCTTT.

The CDR3 nucleotides read TGTGCCAGCAGCGTAGAGGGGACATTTTATGGCTACACCTTC. Its protein is CASSVEGTFYGYTF. The V call is TRBV9, the J call TRBJ1-2, with D perhaps TRBD1 (6 bases). The CDR3 spans 14 residues. V lost 0 bases, J lost 5 bases, and 11 bases lay in between. Germline V gene data show CDR1 as SGDLS and CDR2 as YYNGEE. The whole variable domain, filled in from reference TRBV9 and TRBJ1-2, reads DSGVTQTPKHLITATGQRVTLRCSPRSGDLSVYWYQQSLDQGLQFLIQYYNGEERAKGNILERFSAQQFPDLHSELNLSSLELGDSALYFCASSVEGTFYGYTFGSGTRLTVV.

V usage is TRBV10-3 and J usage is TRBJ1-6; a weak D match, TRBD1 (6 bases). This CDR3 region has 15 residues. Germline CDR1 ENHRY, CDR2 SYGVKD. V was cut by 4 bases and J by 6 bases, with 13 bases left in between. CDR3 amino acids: CAISANRVGNSPLHF. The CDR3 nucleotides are TGTGCCATCAGTGCCAACAGGGTGGGTAATTCACCCCTCCACTTT.

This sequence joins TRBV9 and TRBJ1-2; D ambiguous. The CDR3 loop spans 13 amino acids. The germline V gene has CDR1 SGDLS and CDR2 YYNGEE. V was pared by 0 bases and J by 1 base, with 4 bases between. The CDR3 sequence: CASSVDRNYGYTF. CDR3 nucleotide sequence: TGTGCCAGCAGCGTAGACCGTAACTATGGCTACACCTTC.

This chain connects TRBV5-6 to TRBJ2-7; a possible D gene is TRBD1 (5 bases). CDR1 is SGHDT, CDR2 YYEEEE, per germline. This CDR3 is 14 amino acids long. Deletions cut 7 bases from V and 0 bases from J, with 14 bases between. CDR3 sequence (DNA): TGTGCCAGCGGATGGACACCGAACTCCTACGAGCAGTACTTC. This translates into CASGWTPNSYEQYF.

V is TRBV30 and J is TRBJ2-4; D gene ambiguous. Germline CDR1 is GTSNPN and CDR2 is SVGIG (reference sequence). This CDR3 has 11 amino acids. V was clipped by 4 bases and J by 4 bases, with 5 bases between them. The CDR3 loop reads CAWTEKNIQYF. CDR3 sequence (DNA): TGTGCCTGGACCGAGAAAAACATTCAGTACTTC.

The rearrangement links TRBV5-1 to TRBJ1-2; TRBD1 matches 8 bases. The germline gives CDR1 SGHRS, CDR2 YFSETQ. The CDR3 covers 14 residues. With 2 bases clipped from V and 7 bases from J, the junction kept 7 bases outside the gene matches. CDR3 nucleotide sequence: TGCGCCAGCAGCTTCCTCGGAGGACAGGGTGGCTACACCTTC. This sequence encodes CASSFLGGQGGYTF.

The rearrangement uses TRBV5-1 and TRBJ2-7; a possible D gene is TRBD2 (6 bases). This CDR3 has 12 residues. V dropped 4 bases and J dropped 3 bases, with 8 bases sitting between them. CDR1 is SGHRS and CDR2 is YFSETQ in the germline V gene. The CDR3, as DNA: TGCGCCAGCAGCCCGGGGGACTACGAGCAGTACTTC. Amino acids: CASSPGDYEQYF. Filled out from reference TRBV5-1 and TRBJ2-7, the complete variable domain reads KAGVTQTPRYLIKTRGQQVTLSCSPISGHRSVSWYQQTPGQGLQFLFEYFSETQRNKGNFPGRFSGRQFSNSRSEMNVSTLELGDSALYLCASSPGDYEQYFGPGTRLTVT.

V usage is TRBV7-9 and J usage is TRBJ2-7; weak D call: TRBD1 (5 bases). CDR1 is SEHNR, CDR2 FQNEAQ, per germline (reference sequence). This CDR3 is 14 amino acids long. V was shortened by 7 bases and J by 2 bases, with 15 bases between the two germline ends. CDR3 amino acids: CASTPWGQTYEQYF. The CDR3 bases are TGTGCCAGCACCCCATGGGGCCAGACCTACGAGCAGTACTTC.